This TCR beta chain was profiled in a study of PD-1 blockade in classical Hodgkin lymphoma. The repertoire was sequenced with immunoSEQ multiplex PCR; TCRdb's copy has only in-frame clones and lacks some. The sample includes around 25,000 clones, around 70% of them seen just once. This CDR3 has 14 amino acids. The germline CDR1 and CDR2 sequences are SGDLS and YYNGEE. The ends were cut back, 0 bases at V and 4 bases at J, with 11 bases in the middle. Of note for this clone: Its antigen remains unknown.

Following autologous stem cell transplantation, relapse occurred in every patient, and exposure to brentuximab vedotin varied. Complete response, partial response or progressive disease were the best responses. General study findings and limits: Baseline TCR diversity was reportedly lower in newly diagnosed patients than healthy donors.

Sequencing was performed on peripheral blood mononuclear cells (PBMCs), taken before the second cycle of nivolumab. The TCR sequence derives from a human donor with classical Hodgkin lymphoma. V and J are TRBV9 and TRBJ2-7; D is tentatively TRBD1 or TRBD2 (6 bases each). CDR3 sequence (DNA): TGTGCCAGCAGCGTAGCCCAGGGGAGGTACGAGCAGTACTTC. Encoded protein: CASSVAQGRYEQYF.